This T cell receptor beta chain was found in a study of shared clonotypes between healthy human individuals. Study as a whole: Per donor, CD8 memory used one plate, CD8 naive used two, CD4 memory used three and CD4 naive used three.

V shed 5 bases and J 3 bases; nucleotides not matched to a gene: 9. Germline values: CDR1 MDHEN, CDR2 SYDVKM. The length of the CDR3 is 16 residues. General observations from the study: Across a handful of donors, naive CD4 shared about 5%, naive CD8 around 3.8%, memory CD4 roughly 2.2%, memory CD8 around 0.36%.

This was a deep-level run. Some 27,000 T cell genomes, or approximately 190 ng DNA, went into the sorted-subset replicate PCRs. The assay was immunoSEQ multiplex PCR, and TCRdb's table has in-frame clones only and misses some. The table lists around 300,000 clones, around 90% of them singletons, with under 20% in the top ten. This clone was observed a single time. What it binds is not known. This TCR was recovered from a man between 18 and 35 years old in good health. The chain joins TRBV28 to TRBJ2-2, with 7 bases matching TRBD2. Sequencing used memory CD8+ T cells sorted from blood. The subset denotes: CD45RO+ cells pooled with CCR7-negative TemRA cells. This CDR3 is CASSRVGGEDTGELFF. Here the CDR3 DNA reads TGTGCCAGCAGTCGCGTGGGAGGGGAGGACACCGGGGAGCTGTTTTTT.